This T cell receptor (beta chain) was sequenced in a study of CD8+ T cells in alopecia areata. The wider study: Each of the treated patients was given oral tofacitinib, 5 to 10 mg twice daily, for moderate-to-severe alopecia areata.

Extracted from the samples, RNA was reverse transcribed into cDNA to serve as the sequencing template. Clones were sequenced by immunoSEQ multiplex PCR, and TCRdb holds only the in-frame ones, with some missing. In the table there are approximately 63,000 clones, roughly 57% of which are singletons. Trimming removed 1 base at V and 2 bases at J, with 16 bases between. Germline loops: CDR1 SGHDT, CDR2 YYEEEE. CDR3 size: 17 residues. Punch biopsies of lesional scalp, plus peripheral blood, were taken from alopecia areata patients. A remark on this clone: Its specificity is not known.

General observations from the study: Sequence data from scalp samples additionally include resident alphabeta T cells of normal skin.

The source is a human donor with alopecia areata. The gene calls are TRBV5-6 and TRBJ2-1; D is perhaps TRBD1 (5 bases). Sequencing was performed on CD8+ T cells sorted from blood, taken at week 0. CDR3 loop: CASSLYSGYLTYNEQFF. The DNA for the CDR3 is TGTGCCAGCAGCTTGTATTCAGGGTACCTCACCTACAATGAGCAGTTCTTC.